This T cell receptor beta chain was sequenced during a study of CD8 T cells in ankylosing spondylitis. This clonotype was counted many times. What it binds is not known. General study results and limits: A motif of 7 to 9 highly homologous TCR beta variants was seen as apparently characteristic of ankylosing spondylitis blood. Clones tied to disease were said to be significantly enriched in matched ankylosing spondylitis synovial fluid.

It was by quantitative 5'-RACE with molecular barcodes that TCR beta libraries were made. TCRdb analysed the 5' RACE reads with MiXCR anew, one entry per CDR3 protein. The sample has approximately 110,000 distinct CDR3 sequences, approximately 25% seen once; the top ten hold 9% to 15%. The sequence was collected from a male donor with ankylosing spondylitis. The sample consisted of synovial fluid, either unsorted or a sorted T cell fraction (not recorded which).

In nucleotides, the CDR3 is TGTGCCAGCAGCCCCGACTGGGGGACGCAGTATTTT. Its translation: CASSPDWGTQYF. This sequence joins TRBV12-3 or TRBV12-4 and TRBJ2-3; D may match TRBD1 or TRBD2 (5 bases each). The CDR3 runs to 12 residues. V was shortened by 6 bases and J by 9 bases, with 13 bases between the two germline ends.